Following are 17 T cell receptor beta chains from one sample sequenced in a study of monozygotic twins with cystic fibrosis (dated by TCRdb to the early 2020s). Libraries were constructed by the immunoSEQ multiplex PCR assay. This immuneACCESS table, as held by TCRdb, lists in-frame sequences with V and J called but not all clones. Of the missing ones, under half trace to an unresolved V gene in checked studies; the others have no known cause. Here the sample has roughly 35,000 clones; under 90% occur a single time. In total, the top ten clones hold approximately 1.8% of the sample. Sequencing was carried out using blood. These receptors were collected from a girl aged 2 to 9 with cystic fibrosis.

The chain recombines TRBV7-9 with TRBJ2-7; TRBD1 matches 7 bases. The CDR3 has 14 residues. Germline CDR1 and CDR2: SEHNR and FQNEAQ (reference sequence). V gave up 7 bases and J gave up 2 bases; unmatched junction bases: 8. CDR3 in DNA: TGTGCCAGCAAGCAAACAGGGGAACCCTACGAGCAGTACTTC. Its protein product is CASKQTGEPYEQYF.

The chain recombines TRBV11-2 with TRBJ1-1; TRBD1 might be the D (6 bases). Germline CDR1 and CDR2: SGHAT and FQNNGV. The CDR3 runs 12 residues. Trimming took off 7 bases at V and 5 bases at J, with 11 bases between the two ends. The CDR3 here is CASTRTATEAFF. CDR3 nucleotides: TGTGCCAGCACCCGGACAGCGACTGAAGCTTTCTTT.

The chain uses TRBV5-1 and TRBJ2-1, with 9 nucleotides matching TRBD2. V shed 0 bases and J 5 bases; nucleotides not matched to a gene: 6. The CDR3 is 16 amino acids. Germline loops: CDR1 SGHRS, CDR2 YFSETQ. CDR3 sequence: CASSLVVRGGDNEQFF. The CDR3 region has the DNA TGCGCCAGCAGCTTGGTTGTGCGGGGGGGCGACAATGAGCAGTTCTTC. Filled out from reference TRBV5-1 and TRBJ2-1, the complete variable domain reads KAGVTQTPRYLIKTRGQQVTLSCSPISGHRSVSWYQQTPGQGLQFLFEYFSETQRNKGNFPGRFSGRQFSNSRSEMNVSTLELGDSALYLCASSLVVRGGDNEQFFGPGTRLTVL.

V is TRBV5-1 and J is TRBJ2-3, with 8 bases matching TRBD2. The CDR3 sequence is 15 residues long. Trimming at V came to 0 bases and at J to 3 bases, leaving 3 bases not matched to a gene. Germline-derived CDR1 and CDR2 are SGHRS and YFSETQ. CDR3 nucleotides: TGCGCCAGCAGCTTGGTCTCGGGGGGGACAGATACGCAGTATTTT. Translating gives CASSLVSGGTDTQYF.

The CDR3 region is CASSPGTGSLNYGYTF. Here the CDR3 DNA reads TGCGCCAGCAGCCCAGGGACAGGGAGTCTTAACTATGGCTACACCTTC. The chain carries TRBV5-1 and TRBJ1-2; 9 positions match TRBD1. Per the germline V gene, CDR1 is SGHRS and CDR2 is YFSETQ. Germline trimming cut 4 bases from V and 1 base from J; bases unmatched to any gene: 8. The CDR3 has 16 residues.

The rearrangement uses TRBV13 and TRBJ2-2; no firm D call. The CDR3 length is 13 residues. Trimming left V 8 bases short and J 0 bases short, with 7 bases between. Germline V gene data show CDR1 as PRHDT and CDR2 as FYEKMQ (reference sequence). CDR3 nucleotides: TGTGCCAGCGTGGAAACGAACACCGGGGAGCTGTTTTTT. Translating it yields CASVETNTGELFF.

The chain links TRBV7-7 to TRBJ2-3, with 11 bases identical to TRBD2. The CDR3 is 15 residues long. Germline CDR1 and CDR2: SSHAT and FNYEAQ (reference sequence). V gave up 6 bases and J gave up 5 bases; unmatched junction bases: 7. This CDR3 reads CASSPLAGAVDTQYF. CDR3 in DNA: TGTGCCAGCAGTCCACTAGCGGGGGCTGTAGATACGCAGTATTTT.

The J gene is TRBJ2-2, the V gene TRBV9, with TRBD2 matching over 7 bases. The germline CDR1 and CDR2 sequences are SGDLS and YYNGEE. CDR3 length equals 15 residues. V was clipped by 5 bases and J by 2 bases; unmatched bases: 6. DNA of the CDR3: TGTGCCAGCAGGATTGCGGGAGATAACACCGGGGAGCTGTTTTTT. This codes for CASRIAGDNTGELFF.

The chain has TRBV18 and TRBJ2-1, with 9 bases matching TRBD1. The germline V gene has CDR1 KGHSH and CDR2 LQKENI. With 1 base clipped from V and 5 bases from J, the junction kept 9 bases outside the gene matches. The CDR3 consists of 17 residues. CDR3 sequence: CASSPQGTGWGNNEQFF. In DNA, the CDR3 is TGTGCCAGCTCACCACAGGGGACAGGGTGGGGAAACAATGAGCAGTTCTTC.

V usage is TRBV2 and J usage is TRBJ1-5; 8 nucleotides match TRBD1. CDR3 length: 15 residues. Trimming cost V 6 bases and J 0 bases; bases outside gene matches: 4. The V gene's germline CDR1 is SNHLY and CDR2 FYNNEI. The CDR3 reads CASRGTGDSNQPQHF. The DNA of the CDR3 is TGTGCCAGCAGGGGGACAGGCGATAGCAATCAGCCCCAGCATTTT.

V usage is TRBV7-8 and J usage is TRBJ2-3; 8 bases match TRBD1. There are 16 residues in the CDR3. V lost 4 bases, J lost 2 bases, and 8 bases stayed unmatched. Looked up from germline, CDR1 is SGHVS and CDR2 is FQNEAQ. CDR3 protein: CASSSRTGSYTDTQYF. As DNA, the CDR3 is TGTGCCAGCAGCTCCCGGACAGGGTCTTACACAGATACGCAGTATTTT. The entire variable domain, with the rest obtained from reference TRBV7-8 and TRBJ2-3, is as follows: GAGVSQSPRYKVAKRGQDVALRCDPISGHVSLFWYQQALGQGPEFLTYFQNEAQLDKSGLPSDRFFAERPEGSVSTLKIQRTQQEDSAVYLCASSSRTGSYTDTQYFGPGTRLTVL.

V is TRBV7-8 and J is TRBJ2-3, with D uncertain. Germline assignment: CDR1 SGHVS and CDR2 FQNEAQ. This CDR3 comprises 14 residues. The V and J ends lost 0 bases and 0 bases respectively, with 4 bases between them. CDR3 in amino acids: CASSLARSTDTQYF. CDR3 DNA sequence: TGTGCCAGCAGCTTAGCCCGTAGCACAGATACGCAGTATTTT.

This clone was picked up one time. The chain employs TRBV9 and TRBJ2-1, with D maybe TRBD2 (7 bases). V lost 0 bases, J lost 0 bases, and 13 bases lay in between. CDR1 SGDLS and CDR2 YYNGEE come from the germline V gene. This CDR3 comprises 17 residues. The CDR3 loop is CASSVGGGGHSYNEQFF. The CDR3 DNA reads TGTGCCAGCAGCGTAGGCGGCGGGGGCCACTCCTACAATGAGCAGTTCTTC. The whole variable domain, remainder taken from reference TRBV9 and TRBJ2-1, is DSGVTQTPKHLITATGQRVTLRCSPRSGDLSVYWYQQSLDQGLQFLIQYYNGEERAKGNILERFSAQQFPDLHSELNLSSLELGDSALYFCASSVGGGGHSYNEQFFGPGTRLTVL.

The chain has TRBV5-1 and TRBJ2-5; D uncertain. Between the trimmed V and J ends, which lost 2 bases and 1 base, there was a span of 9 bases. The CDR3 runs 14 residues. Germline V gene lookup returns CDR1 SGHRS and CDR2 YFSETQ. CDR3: CASSFPDSQETQYF. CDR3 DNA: TGCGCCAGCAGCTTTCCCGATTCCCAAGAGACCCAGTACTTC.

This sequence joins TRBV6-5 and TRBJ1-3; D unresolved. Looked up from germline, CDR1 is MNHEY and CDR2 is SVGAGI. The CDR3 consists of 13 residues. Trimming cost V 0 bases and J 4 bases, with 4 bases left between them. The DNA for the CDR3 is TGTGCCAGCAGTTACTCGATGGGAAACACCATATATTTT. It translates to CASSYSMGNTIYF.

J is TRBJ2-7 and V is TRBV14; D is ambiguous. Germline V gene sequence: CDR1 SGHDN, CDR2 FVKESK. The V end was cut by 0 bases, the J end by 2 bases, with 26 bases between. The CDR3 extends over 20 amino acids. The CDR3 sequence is CASSQEAGLPKGHAAYEQYF. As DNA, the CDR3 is TGTGCCAGCAGCCAAGAAGCCGGTCTACCGAAGGGCCACGCCGCCTACGAGCAGTACTTC.

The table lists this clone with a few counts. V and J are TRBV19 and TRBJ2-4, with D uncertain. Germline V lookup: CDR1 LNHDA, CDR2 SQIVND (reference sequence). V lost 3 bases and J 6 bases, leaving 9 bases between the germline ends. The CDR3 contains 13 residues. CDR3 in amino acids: CASSMRSTNIQYF. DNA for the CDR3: TGTGCCAGTAGTATGAGGTCTACAAACATTCAGTACTTC.